The 12 T cell receptor beta chains below were found in one sample sequenced in a study of identical twins. MiXCR, run by TCRdb on the 5' RACE reads, gives a single entry per CDR3 protein. The table records about 900,000 distinct CDR3 sequences, roughly an eighth of them present only once. This sample also appeared in a second study, on yellow fever vaccine responses in identical twins.

Sequenced sample: PBMCs. The receptors here all came from a woman aged 18 to 35 in good health.

The chain uses TRBV25-1 and TRBJ2-4; no clear D gene. The CDR3 has 11 residues. Germline V gives CDR1 MGHDK, CDR2 SYGVNS. Trimming left V 1 base short and J 9 bases short, with 4 bases between. The CDR3 bases are TGTGCCAGCAGTGAATTGGGCATTCAGTACTTC. Its protein product is CASSELGIQYF.

This chain links TRBV10-3 with TRBJ2-5; no firm D call. The V end was cut by 5 bases, the J end by 5 bases, with 12 bases between. The CDR3 is made up of 13 amino acids. Germline CDR1 reads ENHRY; CDR2 reads SYGVKD. The CDR3 bases are TGTGCCATCAGTCGTCAGTACGGGGAGACCCAGTACTTC. Translating it yields CAISRQYGETQYF.

This clonotype was counted only a few times. The chain has TRBV20-1 and TRBJ2-3; D is perhaps TRBD1 (6 bases). The CDR3 loop spans 16 amino acids. Germline V gives CDR1 DFQATT, CDR2 SNEGSKA (reference sequence). The V end lost 0 bases, the J end lost 2 bases, and 15 bases lay between the germline ends. CDR3 region: CSARDLRTVFTDTQYF. For the CDR3, the DNA is TGCAGTGCTAGAGATTTGAGGACAGTTTTCACAGATACGCAGTATTTT.

This clonotype was counted a few times. The chain combines TRBV6-5 with TRBJ1-2; 10 bases are a match to TRBD1. V was pared by 2 bases and J by 2 bases, with 2 bases of the junction left unmatched. CDR1 and CDR2 (germline): MNHEY, SVGAGI. The CDR3 has 15 amino acids. Written as DNA, the CDR3 is TGTGCCAGCAGTTACCCGGGACAGGGGAACTATGGCTACACCTTC. It encodes CASSYPGQGNYGYTF.

The chain has TRBV5-5 and TRBJ2-3; the D gene is possibly TRBD1 (6 bases). Germline V lookup: CDR1 SGHKS, CDR2 YYEKEE (reference sequence). V dropped 0 bases and J dropped 2 bases, with 10 bases sitting between them. The CDR3 runs to 15 residues. In DNA form, the CDR3 reads TGTGCCAGCAGCTTGGGGGGACACTTCACAGATACGCAGTATTTT. Residues: CASSLGGHFTDTQYF.

The rearrangement links TRBV6-2 or TRBV6-3 to TRBJ1-5; a possible D gene is TRBD1 (5 bases). Germline V gene lookup returns CDR1 MNHEY and CDR2 SVGEGT. The CDR3 runs to 17 residues. Between the trimmed V and J ends, which lost 2 bases and 2 bases, there was a span of 16 bases. The CDR3 nucleotides read TGTGCCAGCAGTTACCCCCCGTTGGGGGGAGGCAATCAGCCCCAGCATTTT. Its translation is CASSYPPLGGGNQPQHF.

This sequence joins TRBV3-1 and TRBJ2-5; 12 bases align to TRBD2. The CDR3 length is 18 residues. V lost 2 bases, J lost 2 bases, and 9 bases stayed unmatched. Germline loops: CDR1 LGHDT, CDR2 YNNKEL (reference sequence). The CDR3 loop reads CASSQKTSGGPLQETQYF. CDR3 bases: TGTGCCAGCAGCCAAAAAACTAGCGGGGGGCCGCTTCAAGAGACCCAGTACTTC.

This clonotype was seen only a few times. The rearrangement joins TRBV11-1 to TRBJ2-1, with D maybe TRBD1 (7 bases). Trimming cost V 6 bases and J 9 bases, with 15 bases left between them. The CDR3 covers 13 residues. Looked up from germline, CDR1 is SGHAT and CDR2 is FQDESV (reference sequence). The CDR3 region is CASRGGTVGEQFF. The CDR3 DNA follows: TGTGCCAGCAGAGGCGGGACAGTGGGTGAGCAGTTCTTC. The full variable domain, in which reference TRBV11-1 and TRBJ2-1 provide the parts outside the CDR3, is EAEVAQSPRYKITEKSQAVAFWCDPISGHATLYWYRQILGQGPELLVQFQDESVVDDSQLPKDRFSAERLKGVDSTLKIQPAELGDSAMYLCASRGGTVGEQFFGPGTRLTVL.

The V call is TRBV11-3, the J call TRBJ2-2; TRBD2 matches at 7 bases. J gave up 1 base and V 6 bases, and 5 bases lay outside the gene matches. CDR3 length equals 15 residues. The V gene's germline CDR1 is SGHNT and CDR2 YENEEA. Here the CDR3 reads CASSKAGQNTGELFF. CDR3 coding DNA: TGTGCCAGCAGTAAAGCGGGGCAGAACACCGGGGAGCTGTTTTTT.

This clonotype was observed a handful of times. The chain employs TRBV4-1 and TRBJ2-3, with 9 positions matching TRBD2. Germline-derived CDR1 and CDR2 are MGHRA and YSYEKL. The CDR3 has 16 residues. Trimming at V came to 0 bases and at J to 12 bases, leaving 13 bases not matched to a gene. CDR3 loop: CASSQESGGRALIQYF. CDR3 in DNA: TGCGCCAGCAGCCAAGAAAGCGGGGGGCGGGCCTTGATACAGTATTTT.

Concerning this clonotype itself: At one boundary the junction diverges from the germline segment, which might be a read error. This chain joins TRBV6-1 and TRBJ2-1; a weak D match, TRBD1 (5 bases). The germline CDR1 and CDR2 sequences are MNHNS and SASEGT. This CDR3 comprises 14 residues. CDR3 nucleotide sequence: TGTGCCAGCAGCGAAGTCAGGGCTTCCAATGAGCAGTTCTTC. Its translation: CASSEVRASNEQFF.

The CDR3 sequence is CSARLPYLPKYEQYF. The CDR3 DNA reads TGCAGTGCTAGACTTCCTTACCTCCCAAAATACGAGCAGTACTTC. The chain employs TRBV20-1 and TRBJ2-7; D unresolved. The V gene's germline CDR1 is DFQATT and CDR2 SNEGSKA (reference sequence). The CDR3 totals 15 residues. The V end lost 2 bases, the J end lost 4 bases, and 18 bases lay between the germline ends.